These T cell receptor beta chains were read from a single sample in a study of OX40 agonist ivuxolimab in advanced cancers. Assay used: immunoSEQ multiplex PCR; TCRdb lists only in-frame clones, some missing. This sample yields 100,000 to 110,000 clones, of which over 75% are seen a single time; around 0.16% belongs to the top ten. This specimen was CD4+ or CD8+ T cells sorted from blood, taken in a trial of the OX40 agonist ivuxolimab. These receptors all come from an adult with an advanced solid tumor such as melanoma, head and neck, liver or kidney cancer. CDR3s include the opening cysteine and the closing phenylalanine or tryptophan. A D gene is named only where the DNA matches it firmly. A row's size may be missing; if present it is once, few, many or a size class.

V gene	J gene	clone size	D gene	CDR3 DNA	CDR3 protein
TRBV5-1	TRBJ2-2	.	.	TGCGCCAGCAGCTTATATGCCGGGGAGCTGTTTTTT	CASSLYAGELFF
TRBV14	TRBJ1-1	.	.	TGTGCCAGCAGCCAAGCTGGTCTCATGAACACTGAAGCTTTCTTT	CASSQAGLMNTEAFF
TRBV7-8	TRBJ1-4	.	.	TGTGCCAGCAGCTTAACCGGGCTAGGTGAAAAACTGTTTTTT	CASSLTGLGEKLFF
TRBV29-1	TRBJ2-5	once	.	TGCAGCGTTGAGCGGGGAGAGACCCAGTACTTC	CSVERGETQYF
TRBV11-1	TRBJ2-3	.	TRBD1	TGTGCCAGCAGTTGGGACAGGGAAGCAGATACGCAGTATTTT	CASSWDREADTQYF
TRBV28	TRBJ1-4	few	.	TGTGCCAGCCAGGAGATTAATGAAAAACTGTTTTTT	CASQEINEKLFF
TRBV7-9	TRBJ2-4	.	TRBD1	TGTGCCAGCAGCCTAGGGACAGCTCTAGCCAAAAACATTCAGTACTTC	CASSLGTALAKNIQYF
TRBV6-5	TRBJ2-7	few	.	TGTGCCAGCAGTTACTCGAGACAGGATAATTACGAGCAGTACTTC	CASSYSRQDNYEQYF
TRBV9	TRBJ1-6	.	TRBD1	TGTGCCAGCAGCGTTACCGGGACAGATGGATCACCCCTCCACTTT	CASSVTGTDGSPLHF
TRBV2	TRBJ1-1	once	.	TGTGCCAGTAGACGGGCCTCCGGAACGCCTGAAGCTTTCTTT	CASRRASGTPEAFF
TRBV30	TRBJ1-2	.	.	TGTGCCTGGAAGAGACTTCAAGACTACACCTTC	CAWKRLQDYTF
TRBV25-1	TRBJ2-3	.	.	TGTGCCAGCAGTTTTAGCGGACCCACAGATACGCAGTATTTT	CASSFSGPTDTQYF
TRBV5-6	TRBJ1-3	.	.	TGTGCCAGCAGCCCCAGGGGACCTGGAAACACCATATATTTT	CASSPRGPGNTIYF
TRBV30	TRBJ2-1	.	.	TGTGCCTGGCAAGAAGGGGGAGGCTCCTACAATGAGCAGTTCTTC	CAWQEGGGSYNEQFF
TRBV14	TRBJ2-1	once	TRBD2	TGTGCCAGCAGACAAAGCGGGGGGTTCAATGAGCAGTTCTTC	CASRQSGGFNEQFF
TRBV7-3	TRBJ2-2	.	.	TGTGCCAGCAGCTTAGCTCCCGGGGAGCTGTTTTTT	CASSLAPGELFF
TRBV21-1	TRBJ2-7	.	.	TGTGCCAGCAGCCTCCCCCTCGGGACCTCCTACGAGCAGTACTTC	CASSLPLGTSYEQYF
TRBV5-1	TRBJ1-1	.	.	TGCGCCAGCATGATGCGCGTGGGCACTGAAGCTTTCTTT	CASMMRVGTEAFF
TRBV7-6	TRBJ1-1	few	.	TGTGCCAGCAGCTTAGTAACCGGAAGCACTGAAGCTTTCTTT	CASSLVTGSTEAFF
TRBV21-1	TRBJ2-7	.	.	TGTGCCAGCAGCGCACCTGTGACTAGCGGGATAAACTACGAGCAGTACTTC	CASSAPVTSGINYEQYF
TRBV5-6	TRBJ1-4	.	.	TGTGCCAGCAGCCGGAGGCGGACAGTTAATGAAAAACTGTTTTTT	CASSRRRTVNEKLFF
TRBV14	TRBJ1-1	.	.	TGTGCCAGCAGCCAAGCTCGGATCACTGAAGCTTTCTTT	CASSQARITEAFF
TRBV10-1	TRBJ1-4	.	.	TGCGCCAGCAGTGATCGGGGAAGAGAAAAACTGTTTTTT	CASSDRGREKLFF
TRBV6-5	TRBJ2-7	.	TRBD1	TGTGCCAGCAGACGACAGGGCGCCTACGAGCAGTACTTC	CASRRQGAYEQYF
TRBV18	TRBJ2-1	.	TRBD1	TGTGCCAGTTTCGGGACAGGCTACAATGAGCAGTTCTTC	CASFGTGYNEQFF
TRBV5-1	TRBJ2-2	.	TRBD1	TGCGCCAGCAGCCTCCAACAGGGGTACACCGGGGAGCTGTTTTTT	CASSLQQGYTGELFF
TRBV18	TRBJ1-1	once	TRBD1	TGTGCCAGCTCATCACAGGGGGTGAACACTGAAGCTTTCTTT	CASSSQGVNTEAFF
TRBV7-8	TRBJ2-7	.	.	TGTGCCAGCAGCTTAGGGATGGGGCCCCATTCCTTATACGAGCAGTACTTC	CASSLGMGPHSLYEQYF
TRBV5-1	TRBJ2-2	.	TRBD2	TGCGCCAGCAGTGTAATAGCGGGGGCCGGGGAGCTGTTTTTT	CASSVIAGAGELFF
TRBV15	TRBJ2-4	.	.	TGTGCCACCAGCAGAGTCGCGGTGACAGCCCTAGCCAAAAACATTCAGTACTTC	CATSRVAVTALAKNIQYF
TRBV2	TRBJ2-7	once	TRBD1	TGTGCCAGCAGCCGACAGGGGGCCTCCTACGAGCAGTACTTC	CASSRQGASYEQYF
TRBV6-5	TRBJ1-5	.	.	TGTGCCAGCAGTTACTGGGGGGATGGCCAGCCCCAGCATTTT	CASSYWGDGQPQHF
TRBV29-1	TRBJ1-4	.	.	TGCAGCGTGTCGAGGACCACTAATGAAAAACTGTTTTTT	CSVSRTTNEKLFF
TRBV7-9	TRBJ1-2	.	TRBD1	TGTGCCAGCAGCTTAGTTCCCGGACAGGGGGCGGATGGCTACACCTTC	CASSLVPGQGADGYTF
TRBV6-1	TRBJ2-7	.	TRBD1	TGTGCCAGCAGTGGGGACAGGATCCCCTCTCTCTACGAGCAGTACTTC	CASSGDRIPSLYEQYF
TRBV6-5	TRBJ2-2	once	TRBD2	TGTGCCAGCAGTTACTCGCCTAGCGGTGTCACCGGGGAGCTGTTTTTT	CASSYSPSGVTGELFF
TRBV2	TRBJ1-4	once	TRBD1	TGTGCCAGCAATAGGGACAGGGGGCGGGAAAAACTGTTTTTT	CASNRDRGREKLFF
TRBV7-9	TRBJ2-5	.	TRBD1	TGTGCCAGCAGCTTAGGGGACAGGGGATTCCAAGAGACCCAGTACTTC	CASSLGDRGFQETQYF
TRBV7-9	TRBJ2-7	.	TRBD2	TGTGCCAGCAGCTTATTACTAGCGGGAACCCAGCAGTACTTC	CASSLLLAGTQQYF
TRBV6-1	TRBJ2-7	.	.	TGTGCCAGCACGGCAGTCTCCTACGAGCAGTACTTC	CASTAVSYEQYF
TRBV6-4	TRBJ2-1	once	TRBD2	TGTGCCAGCAGTGACTTCTCCGGGACTAGCAAGTTCTTC	CASSDFSGTSKFF
TRBV5-4	TRBJ1-2	.	.	TGTGCCAGCAGCTTGCTCCAGGGGTCGGGCTACACCTTC	CASSLLQGSGYTF
TRBV7-7	TRBJ2-2	.	.	TGTGCCAGCAGCTTCGGGACTACCGGGGAGCTGTTTTTT	CASSFGTTGELFF
TRBV11-2	TRBJ2-1	.	.	TGTGCCAGTTGTTTAGGGGGTAGCTCCTACAATGAGCAGTTCTTC	CASCLGGSSYNEQFF
TRBV5-4	TRBJ2-5	.	TRBD2	TGTGCCAGCAGCCCGGGGACTAGCGGGATCCAAGAGACCCAGTACTTC	CASSPGTSGIQETQYF
TRBV5-1	TRBJ2-7	.	.	TGCGCCAGCAGCGTCCAAAACGAGCAGTACTTC	CASSVQNEQYF
TRBV28	TRBJ2-7	.	TRBD2	TGTGCCAGCAGTCCTACTAGCGCCTCCTACGAGCAGTACTTC	CASSPTSASYEQYF
TRBV7-9	TRBJ2-4	.	.	TGTGCCAGCAGCTTTGGGGGCGCCAAAAACATTCAGTACTTC	CASSFGGAKNIQYF
TRBV5-6	TRBJ1-5	.	.	TGTGCCAGCAGCTTGGAGGTCCAGGAGCATAGCAATCAGCCCCAGCATTTT	CASSLEVQEHSNQPQHF
TRBV4-1	TRBJ2-7	.	TRBD1	TGCGCCAGCAGCCAAGAGGACAGGGGCGGCTACGAGCAGTACTTC	CASSQEDRGGYEQYF
TRBV19	TRBJ1-5	few	.	TGTGCCAGTAACGATTATAGCAATCAGCCCCAGCATTTT	CASNDYSNQPQHF
TRBV5-1	TRBJ1-1	.	.	TGCGCCAGCAGCTTGGAGCTTTCGTCCTTAAGAGCTTTCTTT	CASSLELSSLRAFF
TRBV19	TRBJ2-7	.	TRBD1	TGTGCCAGTAGTATAAACAGGGGCTCCTACGAGCAGTACTTC	CASSINRGSYEQYF
TRBV5-1	TRBJ1-6	.	TRBD1	TGCGCCAGCAGTATGACAGGGAAAGAAGGCTCACCCCTCCACTTT	CASSMTGKEGSPLHF
TRBV5-8	TRBJ1-1	.	.	TGTGCCAGCACCGGGGGGGTTGAAGCTTTCTTT	CASTGGVEAFF